This note documents a single T cell receptor (beta chain) sequence. The data originate from a study of control samples from healthy donors and cancer patients. V was pared by 0 bases and J by 6 bases, with 8 bases of the junction left unmatched. The CDR3 extends over 16 amino acids. CDR1 is MNHEY, CDR2 SVGEGT, per germline. Clones were read by immunoSEQ multiplex PCR, and TCRdb kept only the in-frame ones, dropping some. This sample has 150,000 to 200,000 clones, with approximately 90% found just once. The genes are TRBV6-2 or TRBV6-3 and TRBJ1-1; 9 bases are a match to TRBD1. The sequence derives from a woman aged 30 to 39 in good health. The sample consisted of blood. CDR3 sequence: CASSYSPDRGGAEAFF. The CDR3 DNA reads TGTGCCAGCAGTTACTCACCGGACAGGGGTGGGGCTGAAGCTTTCTTT.